Presented here are 25 T cell receptor beta chains from one specimen sequenced in a study of shared clonotypes between healthy human individuals. Libraries were prepared by immunoSEQ multiplex PCR; TCRdb keeps only in-frame clonotypes and omits some of them. The table shows roughly 2,500,000 clones, with 93% occurring only once. Material for sequencing was naive CD4+ T cells from PBMCs. The subset is: CD45RA+ positively selected. All receptors derive from a man aged 18 to 29 in good health. Some clones in this sample may be carry-over from other donors' samples.

On this clone: One junction end disagrees with the germline gene, perhaps due to a read error. The chain couples TRBV5-1 to TRBJ2-7; no firm D call. This CDR3 has 16 amino acids. From germline, CDR1 is SGHRS and CDR2 YFSETQ. As DNA, the CDR3 is TGCGCCAGCAGCTTTAATTCATTCGGCCCTTCCTCCGAGCAGTACTTC. Translated: CASSFNSFGPSSEQYF.

The V and J genes are TRBV28 and TRBJ1-2; 7 nucleotides match TRBD1. The CDR3 covers 17 residues. Trimming at V came to 5 bases and at J to 0 bases, leaving 12 bases not matched to a gene. CDR1 MDHEN and CDR2 SYDVKM come from the germline V gene. CDR3 region: CASSPPGQMLANYGYTF. The CDR3 DNA is TGTGCCAGCAGTCCGCCGGGACAGATGTTAGCTAACTATGGCTACACCTTC.

The rearrangement joins TRBV28 to TRBJ2-1; TRBD2 agrees at 10 bases. The CDR3 contains 17 residues. V was pared by 0 bases and J by 3 bases, with 5 bases of the junction left unmatched. Germline CDR1 and CDR2: MDHEN and SYDVKM. CDR3 coding DNA: TGTGCCAGCAGTTTATGGATTAGCGGGAGGATCTACAATGAGCAGTTCTTC. Translating gives CASSLWISGRIYNEQFF.

This clone was counted between two and nine times. CDR3 region: CASSLAGEYNEQFF. In nucleotides, the CDR3 is TGTGCCAGCAGCTTAGCGGGAGAGTACAATGAGCAGTTCTTC. V gene TRBV11-2 combines with J gene TRBJ2-1; D is possibly TRBD2 (6 bases). The CDR3 has 14 residues. CDR1 is SGHAT and CDR2 is FQNNGV in the germline V gene. V was pared by 1 base and J by 4 bases, with 8 bases between. The whole variable domain, remainder taken from reference TRBV11-2 and TRBJ2-1, is EAGVAQSPRYKIIEKRQSVAFWCNPISGHATLYWYQQILGQGPKLLIQFQNNGVVDDSQLPKDRFSAERLKGVDSTLKIQPAKLEDSAVYLCASSLAGEYNEQFFGPGTRLTVL.

The chain is built from TRBV7-3 and TRBJ2-3; TRBD2 aligns across 14 bases. In germline, CDR1 is SGHTA, CDR2 FQGTGA. The CDR3 runs 16 residues. The ends lost 5 bases at V and 3 bases at J; junction bases unmatched: 4. CDR3 bases: TGTGCCAGCAGCCAAGGGACTAGCGGGAGTACAGATACGCAGTATTTT. As protein: CASSQGTSGSTDTQYF.

This rearrangement joins TRBV11-3 to TRBJ2-3; D tentatively reads TRBD1 or TRBD2 (7 bases each). In germline, CDR1 is SGHNT, CDR2 YENEEA. The CDR3 runs to 15 residues. Between the trimmed V and J ends, which lost 5 bases and 3 bases, there was a span of 15 bases. DNA for the CDR3: TGTGCCAGCAGCGCACAGGGGCGGGGGACAGATACGCAGTATTTT. Protein: CASSAQGRGTDTQYF. The whole variable domain, filled in from reference TRBV11-3 and TRBJ2-3, reads EAGVVQSPRYKIIEKKQPVAFWCNPISGHNTLYWYLQNLGQGPELLIRYENEEAVDDSQLPKDRFSAERLKGVDSTLKIQPAELGDSAVYLCASSAQGRGTDTQYFGPGTRLTVL.

This chain connects TRBV28 to TRBJ2-7; the match to TRBD2 covers 7 bases. CDR1 and CDR2 (germline): MDHEN, SYDVKM. This CDR3 has 15 amino acids. V dropped 5 bases and J dropped 1; count of bases not matched to a gene: 8. CDR3 nucleotide sequence: TGTGCCAGCAGTCTCGCGGGAGTCAAGTCCTACGAGCAGTACTTC. Translation gives CASSLAGVKSYEQYF.

The J gene is TRBJ1-1, the V gene TRBV18, with TRBD1 as a possible D gene (6 bases). The CDR3 loop spans 14 amino acids. Germline V CDR1 and CDR2: KGHSH, LQKENI. Trimming shortened V by 3 bases and J by 4 bases, and 12 bases separated the two germline ends. The CDR3 nucleotides are TGTGCCAGCTCACCTAAGGACAGTTCCACTGAAGCTTTCTTT. This encodes CASSPKDSSTEAFF.

V usage is TRBV5-5 and J usage is TRBJ2-5; D ambiguous. Per the germline V gene, CDR1 is SGHKS and CDR2 is YYEKEE (reference sequence). The CDR3 contains 15 residues. Trimming removed 7 bases at V and 3 bases at J, with 19 bases between. The CDR3, as DNA: TGTGCCAGCCATCGCGCCCCCCTGAGAGAAGAGACCCAGTACTTC. Encoded protein: CASHRAPLREETQYF.

The V gene is TRBV4-3, the J gene TRBJ1-5, with unresolved D. Between the trimmed V and J ends, which lost 0 bases and 1 base, there was a span of 10 bases. The CDR3 is 16 residues long. The germline V gene has CDR1 LGHNA and CDR2 YSLEER. The CDR3 is CASSQDLTASNQPQHF. The CDR3 DNA reads TGCGCCAGCAGCCAAGATCTTACCGCCAGCAATCAGCCCCAGCATTTT.

The gene calls are TRBV14 and TRBJ2-3; TRBD2 matches 11 bases. CDR1 SGHDN and CDR2 FVKESK come from the germline V gene. The CDR3 consists of 18 residues. V dropped 4 bases and J dropped 4; count of bases not matched to a gene: 13. CDR3 residues: CASSLLGLAGGLADTQYF. DNA of the CDR3: TGTGCCAGCAGCCTCTTGGGGCTAGCGGGAGGTTTGGCAGATACGCAGTATTTT.

The CDR3 sequence: CASSLNGGRADTQYF. CDR3 bases: TGCGCCAGCAGCTTGAATGGCGGGAGGGCAGATACGCAGTATTTT. This chain uses TRBV5-1 with TRBJ2-3; TRBD2 agrees at 9 bases. Germline values: CDR1 SGHRS, CDR2 YFSETQ. The CDR3 covers 15 residues. Trimming cost V 1 base and J 4 bases; bases outside gene matches: 4.

The J gene is TRBJ1-3, the V gene TRBV18, with 7 bases matching TRBD1. With 9 bases clipped from V and 2 bases from J, the junction kept 4 bases outside the gene matches. The CDR3 runs 13 residues. The germline CDR1 and CDR2 sequences are KGHSH and LQKENI. CDR3 sequence: CASGTEAGNTIYF. CDR3 bases: TGTGCCAGTGGGACAGAAGCTGGAAACACCATATATTTT. The full variable domain, its missing parts supplied by reference TRBV18 and TRBJ1-3, is NAGVMQNPRHLVRRRGQEARLRCSPMKGHSHVYWYRQLPEEGLKFMVYLQKENIIDESGMPKERFSAEFPKEGPSILRIQQVVRGDSAAYFCASGTEAGNTIYFGEGSWLTVV.

The chain has TRBV25-1 and TRBJ2-1, with unresolved D. V lost 7 bases, J lost 9 bases, and 7 bases lay in between. CDR1 is MGHDK, CDR2 SYGVNS, per germline. CDR3 length: 10 residues. CDR3: CASKDIEQFF. CDR3 sequence (DNA): TGTGCCAGCAAAGACATTGAGCAGTTCTTC.

V gene TRBV29-1 combines with J gene TRBJ1-2; D not resolved. The ends were cut back, 4 bases at V and 2 bases at J, with 14 bases in the middle. The length of the CDR3 is 14 residues. Per the germline V gene, CDR1 is SQVTM and CDR2 is ANQGSEA. Here the CDR3 DNA reads TGCAGCGTTGGGCGCTTAAGCGGAAACTATGGCTACACCTTC. It codes for CSVGRLSGNYGYTF.

The chain combines TRBV5-1 with TRBJ2-7; TRBD2 matches 11 bases. Losses at the gene ends were 5 bases for V and 4 bases for J; bases not matched to a gene: 8. The CDR3 loop spans 15 amino acids. Germline CDR1 reads SGHRS; CDR2 reads YFSETQ. The CDR3 loop is CASRLTSGSYYEQYF. As DNA, the CDR3 is TGCGCCAGCAGGTTAACTAGCGGGAGCTATTACGAGCAGTACTTC. The full variable domain, with the rest looked up from reference TRBV5-1 and TRBJ2-7, is KAGVTQTPRYLIKTRGQQVTLSCSPISGHRSVSWYQQTPGQGLQFLFEYFSETQRNKGNFPGRFSGRQFSNSRSEMNVSTLELGDSALYLCASRLTSGSYYEQYFGPGTRLTVT.

The table lists this clone with a count of one. CDR3: CASSRSGYTDTQYF. Written as DNA, the CDR3 is TGCGCCAGCAGCCGAAGCGGATACACAGATACGCAGTATTTT. V usage is TRBV4-1 and J usage is TRBJ2-3; perhaps TRBD2 as D (5 bases). The CDR3 is 14 residues long. CDR1 and CDR2 (germline): MGHRA, YSYEKL. V lost 4 bases to trimming and J lost 2 bases, with 10 bases between them.

The chain links TRBV19 to TRBJ2-7; D remains ambiguous. From germline, CDR1 is LNHDA and CDR2 SQIVND (reference sequence). The CDR3 is 15 residues long. V was pared by 9 bases and J by 0 bases, with 18 bases between. Written as DNA, the CDR3 is TGTGCCAGCCGAATAATTGGGGAATACTCCTACGAGCAGTACTTC. Translated, it gives CASRIIGEYSYEQYF.

V is TRBV25-1 and J is TRBJ2-7, with D possibly TRBD2 on 6 matching bases. Germline-derived CDR1 and CDR2 are MGHDK and SYGVNS. V lost 5 bases and J lost 2, with 22 bases in between. The CDR3 covers 17 residues. The CDR3 sequence is CASSKRVITGIPYEQYF. The DNA for the CDR3 is TGTGCCAGCAGTAAGCGGGTTATTACAGGAATACCCTACGAGCAGTACTTC.

In its sample, this clone was seen once. Compared with germline, one end of the junction differs, possibly owing to a read error. The chain uses TRBV28 and TRBJ1-1; TRBD1 might be the D (5 bases). The CDR3 totals 15 residues. Germline V CDR1 and CDR2: MDHEN, SYDVKM. The CDR3 is CASKAGGTLNTEASF. The CDR3 region has the DNA TGTGCCAGCAAGGCGGGGGGGACCTTGAACACTGAAGCTTCCTTT. The whole variable domain, remainder taken from reference TRBV28 and TRBJ1-1, is DVKVTQSSRYLVKRTGEKVFLECVQDMDHENMFWYRQDPGLGLRLIYFSYDVKMKEKGDIPEGYSVSREKKERFSLILESASTNQTSMYLCASKAGGTLNTEASFGQGTRLTVV.

The chain couples TRBV5-6 to TRBJ1-2, with a weak D call TRBD1 (5 bases). The germline V gene has CDR1 SGHDT and CDR2 YYEEEE. The length of the CDR3 is 14 residues. Trimming removed 0 bases from V and 7 bases from J, with 13 bases in between. The CDR3 is CASSLGVRVFGYTF. CDR3 in DNA: TGTGCCAGCAGCTTGGGGGTCAGGGTATTTGGCTACACCTTC.

The chain combines TRBV7-2 with TRBJ2-2, with D perhaps matching TRBD1 (6 bases). Germline V CDR1 and CDR2: SGHTA, FQGNSA. The CDR3 is made up of 16 amino acids. V lost 5 bases and J lost 0, with 13 bases in between. CDR3 region: CASSLRGKTNTGELFF. CDR3 sequence (DNA): TGTGCCAGCAGCCTGAGGGGGAAAACGAACACCGGGGAGCTGTTTTTT.

V usage is TRBV10-3 and J usage is TRBJ1-5; 10 bases align to TRBD1. The junction had 5 bases not matched to a gene; V was cut back by 4 bases and J by 2 bases. Looked up from germline, CDR1 is ENHRY and CDR2 is SYGVKD. CDR3 length: 16 amino acids. The CDR3 DNA follows: TGTGCCATCAGTGGGGGGACAGGGGCAGGCAATCAGCCCCAGCATTTT. Translating it yields CAISGGTGAGNQPQHF.

J is TRBJ2-7 and V is TRBV4-1; D is unclear. V was shortened by 0 bases and J by 1 base, with 7 bases between the two germline ends. The CDR3 is made up of 14 amino acids. Looked up from germline, CDR1 is MGHRA and CDR2 is YSYEKL. CDR3 nucleotide sequence: TGCGCCAGCAGCCAAGAGCCCGGATCCTACGAGCAGTACTTC. This translates into CASSQEPGSYEQYF.

In this sample, this clone turned up once. The V call is TRBV7-2, the J call TRBJ2-1; tentatively, D is TRBD1 (5 bases). CDR3 length: 17 residues. Germline assignment: CDR1 SGHTA and CDR2 FQGNSA. V lost 0 bases, J lost 2 bases, and 14 bases lay in between. CDR3 coding DNA: TGTGCCAGCAGCTTAGCGGTCGCAGGGAACCCCTACAATGAGCAGTTCTTC. It specifies CASSLAVAGNPYNEQFF.